One and the same sample provided the 20 T cell receptor beta chains below, sequenced in a study of T cell repertoires in cytomegalovirus infection. These receptors have no identified antigens. TCRdb itself ran the reads through MiXCR, one entry per CDR3 protein. The sample consists of roughly 860,000 distinct CDR3 sequences, approximately 30% of them appearing once. Source: cultured CD8+ T cells from PBMCs, taken from culture after CMV antigen stimulation. The receptors stem from a human donor in good health (CMV status not recorded). Some clones in this sample may be carry-over from other donors' samples.

This clonotype appeared once. V and J are TRBV29-1 and TRBJ1-2, with D maybe TRBD1 (6 bases). Germline V lookup: CDR1 SQVTM, CDR2 ANQGSEA. Trimming shortened V by 6 bases and J by 4 bases, and 15 bases separated the two germline ends. The CDR3 has 13 residues. CDR3 sequence: CSVPEGGVYGYTF. CDR3 DNA sequence: TGCAGCGTCCCGGAGGGGGGCGTCTATGGCTACACCTTC.

The V gene is TRBV7-9, the J gene TRBJ1-2; TRBD1 might be the D (5 bases). The CDR3 runs to 15 residues. V was cut by 0 bases and J by 5 bases, with 13 bases left in between. In germline, CDR1 is SEHNR, CDR2 FQNEAQ (reference sequence). CDR3 DNA: TGTGCCAGCAGCTTAGCAGGCGGTGACAGTTATGGCTACACCTTC. It specifies CASSLAGGDSYGYTF.

Written as DNA, the CDR3 is TGTGCCAGCAGTTTATCCGAGACAGGGTACGAGCAGTACTTC. The encoded protein is CASSLSETGYEQYF. V gene TRBV12-3 or TRBV12-4 combines with J gene TRBJ2-7; TRBD1 matches 7 bases. The ends lost 2 bases at V and 4 bases at J; junction bases unmatched: 5. This CDR3 region has 14 residues.

The V call is TRBV5-5, the J call TRBJ2-3, with D perhaps TRBD2 (6 bases). V dropped 1 base and J dropped 0 bases, with 15 bases sitting between them. Germline CDR1 reads SGHKS; CDR2 reads YYEKEE (reference sequence). The CDR3 covers 17 residues. As DNA, the CDR3 is TGTGCCAGCAGCTTGTTCACTCAGCGGGTGAGCACAGATACGCAGTATTTT. Amino acid sequence: CASSLFTQRVSTDTQYF.

In regard to this clonotype: One end of the junction fails to match germline, which may point to a read error. CDR3 in amino acids: CASSTPAFGTVSHEQYF. CDR3 nucleotide sequence: TGTGCCAGCAGTACACCCGCGTTCGGGACCGTCTCCCACGAGCAGTACTTC. The V and J genes are TRBV28 and TRBJ2-7; either TRBD1 or TRBD2 may supply D (5 bases each). This CDR3 has 17 residues. Germline V gene data show CDR1 as MDHEN and CDR2 as SYDVKM.

This clonotype was counted between two and nine times. CDR3 DNA: TGTGCCAGCCACGGAGACACTAACAGGGCCAGGCCCTACAATGAGCAGTTCTTC. Its translation: CASHGDTNRARPYNEQFF. The gene calls are TRBV6-5 and TRBJ2-1; D perhaps matches TRBD1 (6 bases). V was clipped by 8 bases and J by 2 bases, with 25 bases between them. The CDR3 consists of 18 residues. Germline CDR1 and CDR2: MNHEY and SVGAGI.

This clonotype was recorded many times. The chain links TRBV7-8 to TRBJ2-5, with D perhaps assigned TRBD1 or TRBD2 (5 bases each). This CDR3 has 14 residues. CDR1 and CDR2 (germline): SGHVS, FQNEAQ. V was trimmed by 6 bases and J by 4 bases, leaving 15 bases between them. The CDR3 here is CASSSTRERETQYF. In nucleotides, the CDR3 is TGTGCCAGCAGTTCGACCAGGGAGCGAGAGACCCAGTACTTC.

The CDR3 coding sequence is TGTGCCAGCAGCGACTCTAGGGGGCCCAATCAGCCCCAGCATTTT. Its translation: CASSDSRGPNQPQHF. The chain recombines TRBV7-6 with TRBJ1-5; 7 bases agree with TRBD1. With V trimmed by 5 bases and J by 3 bases, 7 bases remained unmatched. The CDR3 is 15 residues long. The germline CDR1 and CDR2 sequences are SGHVS and FNYEAQ.

The chain uses TRBV12-5 and TRBJ1-4; the D gene is possibly TRBD1 (6 bases). The CDR3 sequence is 15 residues long. CDR1 and CDR2 (germline): LGHNT, FRNRAP. V gave up 5 bases and J gave up 2 bases, with 12 bases separating them. The CDR3 here is CASGLDRKTNEKLFF. CDR3 in DNA: TGTGCTAGTGGTCTCGACAGGAAGACTAATGAAAAACTGTTTTTT.

Note on this clonotype: This may be a read error: a much more frequent sequence differs by one nucleotide. The chain links TRBV5-5 to TRBJ1-6; D perhaps matches TRBD1 (6 bases). This CDR3 is 14 amino acids long. Germline CDR1 SGHKS, CDR2 YYEKEE (reference sequence). The V end was cut by 3 bases, the J end by 2 bases, with 6 bases between. CDR3 DNA: TGTGCCAGCAGCTGGACAGCCTATAATTCACCCCTCCACTTT. This gives the protein CASSWTAYNSPLHF.

The CDR3 DNA follows: TGTGCCAGCAGTTTTCGGACAGCCTACGAGCAGTACGTC. As protein: CASSFRTAYEQYV. This rearrangement joins TRBV27 to TRBJ2-7; possible D gene TRBD1, 6 bases. The CDR3 length is 13 residues. Germline-derived CDR1 and CDR2 are MNHEY and SMNVEV (reference sequence). Trimming cost V 3 bases and J 2 bases, with 8 bases left between them.

The chain is built from TRBV20-1 and TRBJ1-1; TRBD1 aligns across 9 bases. The length of the CDR3 is 18 residues. V lost 7 bases, J lost 3 bases, and 21 bases stayed unmatched. Germline V gene data show CDR1 as DFQATT and CDR2 as SNEGSKA (reference sequence). The CDR3 reads CSVLPGQGTGRGHTEAFF. In DNA form, the CDR3 reads TGCAGTGTCCTGCCGGGACAGGGTACTGGTAGAGGCCACACTGAAGCTTTCTTT.

This clonotype was picked up a small number of times. The CDR3 region has the DNA TGCGCCAGCAGCCAAGGGCTAGCGGGGGCCAATGAGCAGTTCTTC. As protein: CASSQGLAGANEQFF. The J gene is TRBJ2-1, the V gene TRBV4-1; 10 nucleotides line up with TRBD2. The J segment lost 6 bases and the V segment lost 1 base, leaving 3 bases of the junction unmatched. Germline assignment: CDR1 MGHRA and CDR2 YSYEKL. The CDR3 is 15 amino acids.

This clonotype was seen ten or more times. The chain uses TRBV7-9 and TRBJ1-4; D is possibly TRBD1 (5 bases). Trimming took 5 bases from V and 7 from J, leaving 5 bases between them. The CDR3 runs to 11 residues. Germline V gene lookup returns CDR1 SEHNR and CDR2 FQNEAQ (reference sequence). In nucleotides, the CDR3 is TGTGCCAGCAGCAGGGGTGAAAAACTGTTTTTT. The encoded protein is CASSRGEKLFF.

J is TRBJ1-6 and V is TRBV6-8, with a weak D call TRBD1 (5 bases). The CDR3 loop spans 13 amino acids. V shed 10 bases and J shed 5 bases, with 12 bases lying between them. The germline V gene has CDR1 MNHGY and CDR2 SAAAGT. The CDR3: CATHDSNNSPLHF. The CDR3 nucleotides are TGTGCCACCCATGACAGCAATAATTCACCCCTCCACTTT.

This clonotype was seen a few times. The V gene is TRBV4-1, the J gene TRBJ1-1; perhaps TRBD1 as D (5 bases). Germline CDR1 is MGHRA and CDR2 is YSYEKL. The V end lost 4 bases, the J end lost 0 bases, and 12 bases lay between the germline ends. This CDR3 is built from 15 residues. CDR3 DNA sequence: TGCGCCAGCAGCCCAAGGAGGGGAGTGAACACTGAAGCTTTCTTT. Its translation is CASSPRRGVNTEAFF.

The V and J genes are TRBV5-1 and TRBJ1-1, with a weak D call TRBD1 (5 bases). The V end was cut by 5 bases, the J end by 4 bases, with 15 bases between. CDR1 SGHRS and CDR2 YFSETQ come from the germline V gene. This CDR3 comprises 14 residues. The CDR3 region has the DNA TGCGCCAGCAGTGACGGGCTGGGGGGCACTGAAGCTTTCTTT. The encoded protein is CASSDGLGGTEAFF.

This clonotype appeared a few times. The chain combines TRBV27 with TRBJ1-1; maybe TRBD1 (6 bases). V lost 6 bases, J lost 4 bases, and 15 bases lay in between. The CDR3 is 14 amino acids. The germline gives CDR1 MNHEY, CDR2 SMNVEV (reference sequence). The CDR3 DNA reads TGTGCCAGCAGCGCCTTCACAGGGTTCACTGAAGCTTTCTTT. The encoded protein is CASSAFTGFTEAFF.

There are a few counts of this clonotype. This chain links TRBV5-6 with TRBJ2-5; no firm D call. The germline V gene has CDR1 SGHDT and CDR2 YYEEEE. CDR3 length: 14 amino acids. V lost 1 base, J lost 5 bases, and 12 bases lay in between. CDR3 DNA: TGTGCCAGCAGCTTGATGACTTCAGTTGAGACCCAGTACTTC. It translates to CASSLMTSVETQYF.

This clonotype was counted only a few times. The J gene is TRBJ2-6, the V gene TRBV19, with unresolved D. Germline loops: CDR1 LNHDA, CDR2 SQIVND (reference sequence). This CDR3 has 15 amino acids. Trimming left V 3 bases short and J 0 bases short, with 6 bases between. The CDR3, as DNA: TGTGCCAGTAGTATTCAAAGCTCTGGGGCCAACGTCCTGACTTTC. This gives the protein CASSIQSSGANVLTF.